This T cell receptor (beta chain) was retrieved from a study of shared T cell receptors in the human thymus. CDR1 and CDR2 from the germline V gene are LGHNA and YSLEER. The V and J ends lost 1 base and 0 bases respectively, with 6 bases between them. This CDR3 region has 14 residues. The table came from immunoSEQ multiplex PCR; TCRdb's copy has only in-frame clones and leaves some out. Altogether more than 550,000 clones are present, around 87% being singletons, with the ten largest covering roughly 0.0094%. In this sample, this clone turned up a few times. The same data also went into a second study, on human thymus T cells. From that paper: Thymic and blood repertoires seemed to favor certain V and J genes.

The receptor's source is a boy under two years old with a congenital heart defect. Sequenced sample: thymocytes. This chain links TRBV4-3 with TRBJ2-5; D might be TRBD2 (6 bases). The CDR3 nucleotides read TGCGCCAGCAGCCAAGTAGCGGACCAAGAGACCCAGTACTTC. Translating gives CASSQVADQETQYF.